This T cell receptor beta chain was sequenced in a study of shared clonotypes between healthy human individuals. General study findings and limits: Donor clonotype sharing was expected to depend on sequencing depth.

Sequencing was performed with immunoSEQ multiplex PCR; in TCRdb, only in-frame clones are kept and a portion is missing. The sample shows 2 million to 2.5 million clones, 80% to 95% of them seen only once. Concerning this clone: What it binds is unknown.

Germline trimming cut 3 bases from V and 9 bases from J; bases unmatched to any gene: 3. CDR1 is SNHLY, CDR2 FYNNEI, per germline. The CDR3 runs to 12 residues. The sample consisted of naive CD4+ T cells from PBMCs. The subset: CD45RA+ positively selected. This clonotype was obtained from a man aged 18 to 29 in good health. Some clones in this sample may be carry-over from other donors' samples. The rearrangement uses TRBV2 and TRBJ2-3; 7 bases are a match to TRBD1. Written as DNA, the CDR3 is TGTGCCAGCAGTGAGGGCAGGGGGACGCAGTATTTT. Encoded protein: CASSEGRGTQYF.